This T cell receptor beta chain was profiled in a study of response to subunit inactivated influenza vaccine (dated by TCRdb to 2016 to 2019). The study in broad terms: Deep quantitative T cell receptor repertoire profiling was used in the study to track responses to a trivalent subunit inactivated influenza vaccine.

The germline V and J ends show losses of 4 bases and 6 bases respectively, and no gene match explains 6 bases of the junction. Inclusive of the bounding cysteine and phenylalanine, the CDR3 is 13 residues long. This entry keeps only the CDR3 DNA: 39 bases, framed from base 1. CDR1 is given as SGHRS and CDR2 as YFSETQ, both from the germline V gene. Study-wide conclusions, independent of this receptor: The authors suggested that each seasonal influenza vaccination may recruit only a limited number of new T cells.

The library relied on RT-PCR. Sequencing was carried out with an Illumina HiSeq 2500. The public reads were reprocessed in TCRdb via fastp at Q25 and MiXCR, keeping in-frame beta chains. Entries that share a CDR3 protein sequence are merged under the most common genes and DNA. For this sample there are 300,000 to 350,000 distinct CDR3 sequences; approximately 20% appear just once. Clones ranked in the top ten supply 10% of the sample. In this sample, this clonotype turned up many times. Its antigen remains undetermined. The sample holds no much larger clone one base away, and base qualities are not on file.

Sequences were derived from PBMCs from blood, sampled less than 22 months after vaccination. This receptor was taken from a man aged 50-75 years who received an inactivated influenza vaccine. Donor details come from another sample of the same person, matched by shared clones. The sequence is built from TRBV5-1 and TRBJ1-2, with TRBD1 identical over 7 junction bases. For the CDR3, the sequence is CASSLQGLNGYTF. The DNA sequence is as follows: TGCGCCAGCAGCCTACAGGGGCTTAATGGCTACACCTTC.